A selection of T cell receptor beta chains follows, all from one sample in a study of CD8 T cells in ankylosing spondylitis. TCRdb reprocessed the 5' RACE reads with MiXCR, giving one entry per CDR3 protein. Here the sample spans under 450,000 distinct CDR3 sequences, 20% to 25% being singletons. Sequencing used blood, either unsorted or a sorted T cell fraction (not recorded which). These receptor sequences come from a male donor with ankylosing spondylitis or in good health (not recorded which). The CDR3 runs from the conserved cysteine through the conserved F or W. A D gene is named only where the DNA matches it firmly. Expanded clones are given a class, and other clones once, few, many or no size at all.

TRBJ1-5 | TRBV4-1 | TRBD1 | many | TGCGCCAGCAGCCAAGCTGGACAGGTTAGCAATCAGCCCCAGCATTTT | CASSQAGQVSNQPQHF
TRBJ2-7 | TRBV18 | - | - | TGTGCCAGCTCACCACCGGAGGGTTCCTACGAGCAGTACTTC | CASSPPEGSYEQYF
TRBJ2-1 | TRBV12-3/TRBV12-4 | - | - | TGTGCCAGCAGCCGTAGGTTTTTTGAGCAGTTCTTC | CASSRRFFEQFF
TRBJ2-2 | TRBV12-3/TRBV12-4 | - | - | TGTGCCAGCAGCCCAATCGCCGCCGGGGAGCTGTTTTTT | CASSPIAAGELFF
TRBJ2-1 | TRBV11-2 | TRBD2 | many | TGTGCCAGCAGCCTTGGGAGCCGGGGGGCCTACAATGAGCAGTTCTTC | CASSLGSRGAYNEQFF
TRBJ1-6 | TRBV6-1 | - | few | TGTGCCAGCAGGATCGACAATGGTTCACCCCTCCACTTT | CASRIDNGSPLHF
TRBJ2-3 | TRBV19 | TRBD1 | - | TGTGCCAGTAGTCCCACTCAGGGGGCGACAGATACGCAGTATTTT | CASSPTQGATDTQYF
TRBJ2-1 | TRBV30 | - | - | TGTGCCTGGAGTCCGGTGCGGGACAGTCCCTACAATGAGCAGTTCTTC | CAWSPVRDSPYNEQFF
TRBJ2-1 | TRBV6-1 | - | - | TGTGCCAGCAGACCGAACAGGGAAGCCTACAATGAGCAGTTCTTC | CASRPNREAYNEQFF
TRBJ2-7 | TRBV11-2 | TRBD1 | - | TGTGCCAGCAGCGTGGGACAGGGCATCGACTACGAGCAGTACTTC | CASSVGQGIDYEQYF
TRBJ2-3 | TRBV12-3/TRBV12-4 | - | few | TGTGCCAGCAGCCCGGGACAGAGCCTAGGGAGGGATACGCAGTATTTT | CASSPGQSLGRDTQYF
TRBJ2-7 | TRBV10-3 | - | few | TGTGCCATCAGCGAACACATAGGCGTTATCTACGAGCAGTACTTC | CAISEHIGVIYEQYF
TRBJ2-3 | TRBV12-3/TRBV12-4 | - | few | TGTGCCAGCAGTTTACCGACAGAGAGCACAGATACGCAGTATTTT | CASSLPTESTDTQYF
TRBJ1-5 | TRBV12-3/TRBV12-4 | - | - | TGTGCCAGCAGTCAAGGCGGGGTGGACCAGCCCCAGCATTTT | CASSQGGVDQPQHF
TRBJ1-3 | TRBV12-3/TRBV12-4 | - | few | TGTGCCAGCAGTCCTTCCGCTGGAAACACCATATATTTT | CASSPSAGNTIYF
TRBJ2-1 | TRBV4-2 | - | - | TGTGCCAGCAGCCAGACCGAGAGCTCCTACAATGAGCAGTTCTTC | CASSQTESSYNEQFF
TRBJ2-5 | TRBV20-1 | - | - | TGCAGTGCTAGAGATGCCAGGGAGGATCCCGTCCAAGAGACCCAGTACTTC | CSARDAREDPVQETQYF
TRBJ2-7 | TRBV12-3/TRBV12-4 | - | few | TGTGCCAGCAGTCCCCGGACTACACTCGAGCAGTACTTC | CASSPRTTLEQYF
TRBJ2-5 | TRBV12-3/TRBV12-4 | - | - | TGTGCCAGCAGTTTGTTGCTGTACCAAGAGACCCAGTACTTC | CASSLLLYQETQYF
TRBJ2-3 | TRBV9 | - | - | TGTGCCAGCAGCGTAGGCCCCGGGCTATCTAGCACAGATACGCAGTATTTT | CASSVGPGLSSTDTQYF
TRBJ2-3 | TRBV5-6 | TRBD1 | - | TGTGCCAGCAGCTTGGCCTGGCAGGGGGTTTCTAGCACAGATACGCAGTATTTT | CASSLAWQGVSSTDTQYF
TRBJ2-7 | TRBV12-3/TRBV12-4 | TRBD1 | - | TGTGCCAGCAGTTTAGCGGGGGACAGGGGGAACCCCCTCTTC | CASSLAGDRGNPLF
TRBJ2-1 | TRBV18 | - | - | TGTGCCAGCTCACCGGGGGACATCTACAATGAGCAGTTCTTC | CASSPGDIYNEQFF
TRBJ1-1 | TRBV28 | - | - | TGTGCCAGCAGCTCCTGGAGGGTGGAGGCTTTCTTT | CASSSWRVEAFF
TRBJ2-5 | TRBV4-1 | TRBD2 | many | TGTGCCAGCAGTCAAGGACTAGCGGGACAAGAGACCCAGTACTTC | CASSQGLAGQETQYF
TRBJ2-1 | TRBV4-1 | - | - | TGCGCCAGCAGCCAGAGCCGGGGGCTCTACAATGAGCAGTTCTTC | CASSQSRGLYNEQFF
TRBJ2-3 | TRBV12-3/TRBV12-4 | - | - | TGTGCCAGCAGTTTACAGTTTGATACGCAGTATTTT | CASSLQFDTQYF
TRBJ1-2 | TRBV12-3/TRBV12-4 | TRBD1 | many | TGTGCCAGCAGTTTAGGGGACAGGGACGGCTACACCTTC | CASSLGDRDGYTF
TRBJ2-3 | TRBV12-3/TRBV12-4 | TRBD2 | - | TGTGCCAGCAGTTTCGGACTAGCGACAGATACGCAGTATTTT | CASSFGLATDTQYF
TRBJ2-3 | TRBV7-9 | - | - | TGTGCCAGCAGCTTCGATATGACAAGGGGATTCACAGATACGCAGTATTTT | CASSFDMTRGFTDTQYF
TRBJ1-4 | TRBV28 | - | few | TGTGCCAGCAGTCCCGAGGTTGCAACTAATGAAAAACTGTTTTTT | CASSPEVATNEKLFF
TRBJ2-1 | TRBV7-9 | - | - | TGTGCCAGCAGCTTAGTGGGGCCGGTGGGGGGCGATGAGCAGTTCTTC | CASSLVGPVGGDEQFF
TRBJ2-7 | TRBV30 | - | - | TGTGCCTGGAGTGTAAGCAGGGCCTACGAGCAGTACTTC | CAWSVSRAYEQYF
TRBJ2-1 | TRBV12-3/TRBV12-4 | TRBD2 | - | TGTGCCAGCAGCCGCGGGGGTGTAGCCTCCTACAATGAGCAGTTCTTC | CASSRGGVASYNEQFF
TRBJ2-7 | TRBV5-1 | - | many | TGCGCCAGCAGCGAGGACAACCCCTACGAGCAGTACTTC | CASSEDNPYEQYF
TRBJ2-1 | TRBV19 | - | few | TGTGCCAGTAGTATAGGACAGAGCTCCTACAATGAGCAGTTCTTC | CASSIGQSSYNEQFF
TRBJ2-3 | TRBV7-9 | TRBD2 | - | TGTGCCAGCAGCCAGAGGCGGGGGGCCGCAGATACGCAGTATTTT | CASSQRRGAADTQYF
TRBJ1-5 | TRBV30 | - | few | TGTGCCTGGGGCCCCCGGCCTGGCCAGCCCCAGCATTTT | CAWGPRPGQPQHF
TRBJ1-2 | TRBV20-1 | TRBD1 | - | TGCAGTGCTCGCCTGACAGGGGGCGACTATGGCTACACCTTC | CSARLTGGDYGYTF
TRBJ2-2 | TRBV7-9 | - | - | TGTGCCAGCAGCTATTGGGGAGAATGGTCCGGGGAGCTGTTTTTT | CASSYWGEWSGELFF
TRBJ1-2 | TRBV29-1 | TRBD1 | few | TGCAGCGTTGAAGGGGACAGCTATGGCTACACCTTC | CSVEGDSYGYTF
TRBJ1-1 | TRBV20-1 | - | few | TGCAGTGCTAGTGGGGGGTTATGGACTGAAGCTTTCTTT | CSASGGLWTEAFF
TRBJ1-1 | TRBV9 | - | - | TGTGCCAGCAGCCCCGTAGACACTGAAGCTTTCTTT | CASSPVDTEAFF
TRBJ2-1 | TRBV7-9 | TRBD2 | - | TGTGCCAGCACCCTAGTTACCGGGGGGGCCTATGAGCAGTTCTTC | CASTLVTGGAYEQFF
TRBJ2-1 | TRBV7-9 | - | few | TGTGCCAGCAGCACTAACGACAGGCCACCGTTCTTC | CASSTNDRPPFF
TRBJ2-1 | TRBV5-1 | TRBD1 | - | TGCGCCAGCAGTTGGACAGGGAAGGATTTCTCCTACAATGAGCAGTTCTTC | CASSWTGKDFSYNEQFF
TRBJ2-1 | TRBV6-1 | TRBD2 | many | TGTGCCAGCAGGGGCGGGGGATACAATGAGCAGTTCTTC | CASRGGGYNEQFF
TRBJ2-1 | TRBV27 | TRBD1 | few | TGTGCCAGCAGTCCACCGTTGAGGGGGCCACACAATGAGCAGTTCTTC | CASSPPLRGPHNEQFF
TRBJ2-5 | TRBV5-1 | - | few | TGCGCCAGCAGCTTGGCCTCAGGCCCCCCGATGGAGACCCAGTACTTC | CASSLASGPPMETQYF
TRBJ2-2 | TRBV7-9 | - | - | TGTGCCAGCAGCTTACCCGCCGGACCCCATTCCTCCGGGGAGCTGTTTTTT | CASSLPAGPHSSGELFF